The 23 T cell receptor beta chains below all came from one sample that was sequenced in a study of T cell responses to AZD1222 COVID-19 vaccine. Generated by immunoSEQ multiplex PCR, the TCRdb table keeps only in-frame clones and is missing some. The data hold some 180,000 clones, with about 90% observed a single time. The specimen was peripheral blood, collected on day 0 of AZD1222 vaccination. The receptors were sampled from an adult in good health.

This CDR3 reads CASSFNTGVGNTIYF. CDR3 DNA: TGTGCCAGCAGCTTCAATACAGGGGTAGGAAACACCATATATTTT. The chain carries TRBV7-2 and TRBJ1-3; TRBD1 agrees at 7 bases. The CDR3 sequence is 15 residues long. Looked up from germline, CDR1 is SGHTA and CDR2 is FQGNSA. The ends lost 3 bases at V and 4 bases at J; junction bases unmatched: 6. Complete variable domain (other parts from reference TRBV7-2 and TRBJ1-3): GAGVSQSPSNKVTEKGKDVELRCDPISGHTALYWYRQSLGQGLEFLIYFQGNSAPDKSGLPSDRFSAERTGGSVSTLTIQRTQQEDSAVYLCASSFNTGVGNTIYFGEGSWLTVV.

The CDR3 is CAISASGGLGYTF. CDR3 nucleotides: TGTGCCATCAGTGCATCAGGGGGCTTGGGCTACACCTTC. The genes are TRBV10-3 and TRBJ1-2; 8 bases match TRBD1. The CDR3 runs to 13 residues. Germline trimming cut 4 bases from V and 8 bases from J; bases unmatched to any gene: 6. Per the germline V gene, CDR1 is ENHRY and CDR2 is SYGVKD.

The chain is built from TRBV19 and TRBJ1-5; D not certain. The V end was cut by 1 base, the J end by 5 bases, with 12 bases between. Germline V CDR1 and CDR2: LNHDA, SQIVND (reference sequence). The CDR3 extends over 15 amino acids. The CDR3 protein is CASSIGGGSDQPQHF. The DNA of the CDR3 is TGTGCCAGTAGTATAGGCGGAGGGAGTGATCAGCCCCAGCATTTT.

The rearrangement links TRBV6-5 to TRBJ1-1, with D tentatively TRBD1 (5 bases). The germline gives CDR1 MNHEY, CDR2 SVGAGI. V dropped 5 bases and J dropped 0 bases, with 10 bases sitting between them. This CDR3 contains 14 residues. CDR3 amino acids: CASSLGGMNTEAFF. In DNA form, the CDR3 reads TGTGCCAGCAGTCTCGGGGGAATGAACACTGAAGCTTTCTTT.

V is TRBV5-1 and J is TRBJ1-4; D not resolved. CDR3 length: 15 residues. Trimming took 3 bases from V and 0 from J, leaving 9 bases between them. In germline, CDR1 is SGHRS, CDR2 YFSETQ. The CDR3 loop is CASSSTVATNEKLFF. CDR3 DNA: TGCGCCAGCAGCTCGACCGTAGCAACTAATGAAAAACTGTTTTTT.

The gene calls are TRBV7-9 and TRBJ1-6; D unclear. The CDR3 is 13 residues long. Trimming stripped 7 bases from V and 3 bases from J, with 7 bases between. Germline V lookup: CDR1 SEHNR, CDR2 FQNEAQ (reference sequence). The CDR3 sequence is CASNQDYNSPLHF. DNA of the CDR3: TGTGCCAGCAACCAGGACTATAATTCACCCCTCCACTTT.

CDR3 amino acids: CASSLKLTGTNEKLFF. CDR3 nucleotides: TGTGCCAGCAGCTTAAAGTTGACAGGTACTAATGAAAAACTGTTTTTT. The chain is built from TRBV5-6 and TRBJ1-4; D might be TRBD1 (6 bases). The CDR3 is made up of 16 amino acids. Germline V gene data show CDR1 as SGHDT and CDR2 as YYEEEE. The V end lost 2 bases, the J end lost 2 bases, and 13 bases lay between the germline ends. Full variable domain (missing parts from reference TRBV5-6 and TRBJ1-4): DAGVTQSPTHLIKTRGQQVTLRCSPKSGHDTVSWYQQALGQGPQFIFQYYEEEERQRGNFPDRFSGHQFPNYSSELNVNALLLGDSALYLCASSLKLTGTNEKLFFGSGTQLSVL.

The chain employs TRBV28 and TRBJ2-7; D unclear. The V end was cut by 3 bases, the J end by 0 bases, with 18 bases between. Germline CDR1 is MDHEN and CDR2 is SYDVKM. This CDR3 is 17 amino acids long. CDR3 sequence reads: CASSFGFRARSSYEQYF. DNA for the CDR3: TGTGCCAGCAGTTTCGGTTTTCGGGCCAGGAGCTCCTACGAGCAGTACTTC. Looking up the rest from reference TRBV28 and TRBJ2-7 gives the full variable domain: DVKVTQSSRYLVKRTGEKVFLECVQDMDHENMFWYRQDPGLGLRLIYFSYDVKMKEKGDIPEGYSVSREKKERFSLILESASTNQTSMYLCASSFGFRARSSYEQYFGPGTRLTVT.

The genes are TRBV12-3 or TRBV12-4 and TRBJ1-3; D may be TRBD1 (5 bases). There are 13 residues in the CDR3. The V end was cut by 2 bases, the J end by 9 bases, with 11 bases between. CDR3 sequence reads: CASSLRGVGTIYF. CDR3 sequence (DNA): TGTGCCAGCAGTTTAAGGGGAGTTGGCACCATATATTTT.

The chain couples TRBV28 to TRBJ1-2; D is ambiguous. Trimming left V 5 bases short and J 2 bases short, with 18 bases between. Germline CDR1 reads MDHEN; CDR2 reads SYDVKM. The CDR3 contains 16 residues. The CDR3 bases are TGTGCCAGCAGTCCCCCAAATGGCCCCCAAAACTATGGCTACACCTTC. Translated: CASSPPNGPQNYGYTF.

This clone has only a few counts. V usage is TRBV5-1 and J usage is TRBJ2-5; D is undetermined. The CDR3 has 16 amino acids. Germline-derived CDR1 and CDR2 are SGHRS and YFSETQ. V dropped 0 bases and J dropped 3 bases, with 15 bases sitting between them. The CDR3 sequence is CASSLAAQSGEETQYF. CDR3 sequence (DNA): TGCGCCAGCAGCTTGGCTGCCCAATCTGGGGAAGAGACCCAGTACTTC.

DNA of the CDR3: TGTGCCACCCTGTCCATGGACAGGGGCTATCAGCCCCAGCATTTT. As protein: CATLSMDRGYQPQHF. This chain uses TRBV28 with TRBJ1-5, with TRBD1 matching 9 bases. The CDR3 extends over 15 amino acids. V lost 10 bases, J lost 5 bases, and 12 bases stayed unmatched. The germline V gene has CDR1 MDHEN and CDR2 SYDVKM.

The chain has TRBV28 and TRBJ2-7; D call uncertain. There are 12 residues in the CDR3. V gave up 4 bases and J gave up 9 bases, with 13 bases separating them. Per germline, CDR1 MDHEN and CDR2 SYDVKM. DNA of the CDR3: TGTGCCAGCAGTTCCCAGAGGAGTGTGCAGTACTTC. The encoded protein is CASSSQRSVQYF.

This chain joins TRBV7-9 and TRBJ1-1; D is unresolved. This CDR3 is built from 11 residues. Germline CDR1 is SEHNR and CDR2 is FQNEAQ (reference sequence). V gave up 5 bases and J gave up 6 bases, with 7 bases separating them. The chain's CDR3 is CASSASAEAFF. CDR3 sequence (DNA): TGTGCCAGCAGCGCTTCGGCTGAAGCTTTCTTT. The full variable domain, completed using reference TRBV7-9 and TRBJ1-1, is DTGVSQNPRHKITKRGQNVTFRCDPISEHNRLYWYRQTLGQGPEFLTYFQNEAQLEKSRLLSDRFSAERPKGSFSTLEIQRTEQGDSAMYLCASSASAEAFFGQGTRLTVV.

This clone has more than one count but fewer than ten. The rearrangement joins TRBV24-1 to TRBJ2-1, with D perhaps matching TRBD1 (6 bases). The CDR3 is made up of 16 amino acids. V dropped 5 bases and J dropped 3 bases, with 16 bases sitting between them. CDR1 KGHDR and CDR2 SFDVKD come from the germline V gene. CDR3 coding DNA: TGTGCCACCAGTGGAACCGCCAGGGGCTACTACAATGAGCAGTTCTTC. This encodes CATSGTARGYYNEQFF.

J is TRBJ1-2 and V is TRBV6-5; 10 bases are a match to TRBD1. The CDR3 consists of 12 residues. The trim removed 6 bases at V and 10 bases at J, leaving 5 bases unmatched. Looked up from germline, CDR1 is MNHEY and CDR2 is SVGAGI. The CDR3 is CASRGQGSYYTF. Written as DNA, the CDR3 is TGTGCCAGCAGGGGACAGGGGTCTTACTACACCTTC.

To note about this clone: A junction boundary mismatches the germline segment, possibly from a read error. This chain's CDR3 is CASSLTGRPNLF. DNA for the CDR3: TGTGCCAGCAGCTTGACGGGGCGACCGAACCTTTTT. The chain uses TRBV5-5 and TRBJ1-4; weak D call: TRBD1 (5 bases). CDR1 is SGHKS, CDR2 YYEKEE, per germline (reference sequence). The CDR3 runs 12 residues.

This rearrangement joins TRBV7-2 to TRBJ1-5; 9 bases align to TRBD1. Germline CDR1 reads SGHTA; CDR2 reads FQGNSA. Losses at the gene ends were 1 base for V and 1 base for J; bases not matched to a gene: 2. The CDR3 length is 16 residues. Here the CDR3 reads CASSLGGTGSNQPQHF. The CDR3 nucleotides read TGTGCCAGCAGCTTAGGGGGGACAGGGAGCAATCAGCCCCAGCATTTT. Supplemented by reference TRBV7-2 and TRBJ1-5, the full variable domain reads GAGVSQSPSNKVTEKGKDVELRCDPISGHTALYWYRQSLGQGLEFLIYFQGNSAPDKSGLPSDRFSAERTGGSVSTLTIQRTQQEDSAVYLCASSLGGTGSNQPQHFGDGTRLSIL.

The chain carries TRBV11-3 and TRBJ1-4; no firm D call. The CDR3 contains 16 residues. Germline CDR1 and CDR2: SGHNT and YENEEA. Trimming left V 2 bases short and J 7 bases short, with 17 bases between. CDR3 region: CASSLWGMGATEKLFF. In nucleotides, the CDR3 is TGTGCCAGCAGCTTATGGGGTATGGGTGCTACTGAAAAACTGTTTTTT. The variable domain in full, with the rest retrieved from reference TRBV11-3 and TRBJ1-4, is EAGVVQSPRYKIIEKKQPVAFWCNPISGHNTLYWYLQNLGQGPELLIRYENEEAVDDSQLPKDRFSAERLKGVDSTLKIQPAELGDSAVYLCASSLWGMGATEKLFFGSGTQLSVL.

This sequence joins TRBV27 and TRBJ1-3; weak D call: TRBD1 (5 bases). Germline lookup yields CDR1 MNHEY and CDR2 SMNVEV (reference sequence). This CDR3 contains 17 residues. V lost 8 bases and J 2 bases, leaving 22 bases between the germline ends. The CDR3 region has the DNA TGTGCCAGCCGCGGCCCCAGGGTTTGGGGGGCTGGAAACACCATATATTTT. This translates into CASRGPRVWGAGNTIYF.

V usage is TRBV6-5 and J usage is TRBJ2-7; no definite D call. The germline V gene has CDR1 MNHEY and CDR2 SVGAGI. Trimming left V 8 bases short and J 5 bases short, with 10 bases between. The CDR3 runs 11 residues. Here the CDR3 reads CASSNVDEQYF. In DNA, the CDR3 is TGTGCCAGCTCAAACGTCGACGAGCAGTACTTC.

This chain joins TRBV7-9 and TRBJ2-5, with TRBD1 matching over 7 bases. Germline CDR1 reads SEHNR; CDR2 reads FQNEAQ (reference sequence). The CDR3 consists of 14 residues. The V and J ends lost 5 bases and 5 bases, in that order; junction bases with no gene match: 8. As DNA, the CDR3 is TGTGCCAGCAGCCGGGACAGTACTCCGGAGACCCAGTACTTC. Translated, it gives CASSRDSTPETQYF.

The genes are TRBV7-2 and TRBJ2-4, with 8 bases lining up with TRBD1. The CDR3 has 14 amino acids. Per the germline V gene, CDR1 is SGHTA and CDR2 is FQGNSA. Trimming at V came to 2 bases and at J to 9 bases, leaving 6 bases not matched to a gene. Written as DNA, the CDR3 is TGTGCCAGCAGCTTAACACAGGGGGGAGGCATTCAGTACTTC. Protein sequence: CASSLTQGGGIQYF. The variable domain in full, completed from reference TRBV7-2 and TRBJ2-4, reads GAGVSQSPSNKVTEKGKDVELRCDPISGHTALYWYRQSLGQGLEFLIYFQGNSAPDKSGLPSDRFSAERTGGSVSTLTIQRTQQEDSAVYLCASSLTQGGGIQYFGAGTRLSVL.